This is a list of T cell receptor beta chains from one sample in a study of T cells in Graves' hyperthyroidism and ophthalmopathy. TCRdb itself ran the multiplex PCR reads through MiXCR, one entry per CDR3 protein. The sample holds under 400,000 distinct CDR3 sequences, roughly 15% seen once. The material sequenced was blood. These receptors originate from a woman between 55 and 75 years old with Graves' ophthalmopathy. Both conserved end residues are part of each CDR3.

v_call cdr3_length cdr3_aa
TRBV20-1 17 CSVLRRGGHFQTDTQYF
TRBV14 15 CASSQGGGGGYGYTF
TRBV28 13 CATQYRGQYGYTF
TRBV19 12 CASSTLSAEAFF
TRBV30 15 CAWSVLPRWLGELFF
TRBV4-1 15 CASSRGQGDTGELFF
TRBV20-1 16 CSARSGLAGVSNEQFF
TRBV28 13 CASSASAQETQYF
TRBV30 13 CAWSVQEEYEQYF
TRBV18 14 CASSRDRGGNEQFF
TRBV28 14 CASSLGDRLSEQYF
TRBV18 15 CASSTSPGNTGELFF
TRBV30 13 CAWSVGYTGELFF
TRBV3-1 15 CASSGVWGGFNEQFF
TRBV18 16 CASSPPEQGATGELFF
TRBV3-1 14 CASTASRLTDTQYF
TRBV27 14 CASSFTGGNQPQHF
TRBV28 15 CASSRSYRGSYEQYF
TRBV28 14 CASSATWDSLEQYF
TRBV28 15 CATTSTGARNQPQHF
TRBV2 13 CASSPTGSYGYTF
TRBV5-1 12 CASSSPSLEQYF
TRBV10-3 14 CAISPGRQNTEAFF
TRBV28 15 CASSLGSSSGNTIYF
TRBV2 13 CASAGPDNQPQHF
TRBV18 14 CASSPPTGGETQYF
TRBV12-3/TRBV12-4 13 CASSKSPTDTQYF
TRBV11-1 22 CASSLNGLGGRSNLSKTDTQYF
TRBV20-1 12 CSAREGSNEQFF
TRBV5-1 14 CASSLEAPSYEQYF
TRBV2 11 CASSTPGELFF
TRBV7-2 16 CASSSQGARAKNIQYF
TRBV19 15 CASSRGGSSYNEQFF
TRBV6-1 17 CASSRGSGGISTDTQYF
TRBV29-1 13 CSVLGGDLYGYTF
TRBV9 15 CASSVAPSGANEQFF
TRBV11-2 14 CASSLRGLDTEAFF
TRBV28 12 CASSEGSYCYTF
TRBV13 15 CASRGGTSVQDTQYF
TRBV18 11 CASSPGNEQFF
TRBV28 12 CASSLKINEQYF
TRBV12-3/TRBV12-4 15 CASGQGSGAKNIQYF
TRBV30 12 CACLGITYEQYF
TRBV27 15 CASNQRRGERNEQFF
TRBV27 16 CASSLSWDTFSYEQYF
TRBV6-6 17 CASSYSASGRNTGELFF
TRBV2 16 CASSESGGQGASEAFF
TRBV20-1 16 CSARGTGKSSYNEQFF
TRBV3-1 15 CASSQDYREFFEQYF
TRBV12-3/TRBV12-4 13 CASSGTVNTEAFF